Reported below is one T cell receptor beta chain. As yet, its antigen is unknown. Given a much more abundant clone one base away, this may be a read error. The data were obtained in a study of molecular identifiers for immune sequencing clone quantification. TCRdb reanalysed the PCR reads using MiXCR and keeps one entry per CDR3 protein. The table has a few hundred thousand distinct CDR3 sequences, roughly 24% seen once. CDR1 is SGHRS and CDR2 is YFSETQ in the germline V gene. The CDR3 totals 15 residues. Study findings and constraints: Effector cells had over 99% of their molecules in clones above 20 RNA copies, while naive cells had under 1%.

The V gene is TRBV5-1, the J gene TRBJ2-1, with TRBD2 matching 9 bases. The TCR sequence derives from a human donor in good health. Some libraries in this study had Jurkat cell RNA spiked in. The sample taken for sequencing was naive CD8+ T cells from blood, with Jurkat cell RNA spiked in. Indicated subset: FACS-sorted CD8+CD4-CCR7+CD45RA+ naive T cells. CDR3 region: CASGFRLAAYNEQFF. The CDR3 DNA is TGCGCCAGCGGCTTCAGACTAGCGGCCTACAATGAGCAGTTCTTC.